These 17 T cell receptor beta chains share one sample of origin, sequenced in a study of blood T cells in healthy people across ages. PCR was performed a second time for about 7 to 12 cycles using a sample-barcoded 5' primer and a J-beta primer mix. Each CDR3 protein is one row after TCRdb ran MiXCR on the 5' RACE reads. This sample has about 650,000 distinct CDR3 sequences, with approximately 29% found just once. The sample was blood. The receptors were sampled from a woman aged 80 or over in good health.

This clonotype was recorded only once. Its ends do not fully match the called genes, so a read error is possible. This rearrangement joins TRBV5-1 to TRBJ1-1; D not certain. The germline gives CDR1 SGHRS, CDR2 YFSETQ. CDR3 length: 16 residues. CDR3 bases: TGCGCCGGCAGCCCGGGCGGAGAAGTTCTTGGGTCTGAAGCTTTCTTT. It is translated as CAGSPGGEVLGSEAFF.

This clonotype was found many times. V usage is TRBV30 and J usage is TRBJ1-2, with D possibly being TRBD1 (6 bases). The CDR3 contains 15 residues. The germline V gene has CDR1 GTSNPN and CDR2 SVGIG (reference sequence). With 0 bases removed from V and 1 base from J, the gap between germline ends came to 12 bases. The CDR3 nucleotides read TGTGCCTGGAGTGTCCCAGGGGCCCGTAACTATGGCTACACCTTC. Amino acids: CAWSVPGARNYGYTF. Combining the CDR3 with reference TRBV30 and TRBJ1-2 gives the whole variable domain SQTIHQWPATLVQPVGSPLSLECTVEGTSNPNLYWYRQAAGRGLQLLFYSVGIGQISSEVPQNLSASRPQDRQFILSSKKLLLSDSGFYLCAWSVPGARNYGYTFGSGTRLTVV.

This clonotype was recorded many times. The rearrangement uses TRBV18 and TRBJ1-2; possibly TRBD1 for D (5 bases). This CDR3 has 14 amino acids. The V end lost 3 bases, the J end lost 5 bases, and 13 bases lay between the germline ends. Germline V gene lookup returns CDR1 KGHSH and CDR2 LQKENI. The CDR3 DNA reads TGTGCCAGCTCACCTTCCGGGACGTCGTATGGCTACACCTTC. Translated: CASSPSGTSYGYTF.

In its sample, this clonotype was seen a few times. The chain employs TRBV7-3 and TRBJ1-1; TRBD1 aligns across 7 bases. This CDR3 comprises 14 residues. From germline, CDR1 is SGHTA and CDR2 FQGTGA. V was pared by 5 bases and J by 4 bases, with 7 bases of the junction left unmatched. The CDR3 reads CASSADRVSTEAFF. The CDR3 DNA reads as TGTGCCAGCAGCGCAGACAGGGTCAGCACTGAAGCTTTCTTT.

The sample holds many counts of this clonotype. CDR3 sequence reads: CASSRDTVGDEQFF. The CDR3 DNA reads TGTGCCAGCTCACGGGACACTGTTGGGGATGAGCAGTTCTTC. V is TRBV18 and J is TRBJ2-1, with D possibly being TRBD1 (6 bases). The germline V gene has CDR1 KGHSH and CDR2 LQKENI. This CDR3 region has 14 residues. Deletions cut 4 bases from V and 8 bases from J, with 15 bases between.

This clonotype occurred many times. The chain carries TRBV27 and TRBJ2-3, with D hard to call. Between the trimmed V and J ends, which lost 5 bases and 0 bases, there was a span of 15 bases. This CDR3 is built from 16 residues. CDR1 is MNHEY, CDR2 SMNVEV, per germline (reference sequence). This CDR3 is CASSLTSWSSTDTQYF. CDR3 DNA sequence: TGTGCCAGCAGTCTCACAAGCTGGTCTAGCACAGATACGCAGTATTTT.

The J gene is TRBJ1-5, the V gene TRBV6-2 or TRBV6-3; D is undetermined. This CDR3 is 17 amino acids long. Germline V gene sequence: CDR1 MNHEY, CDR2 SVGEGT. V was pared by 0 bases and J by 5 bases, with 17 bases between. CDR3 residues: CASSYSIADFSDQPQHF. The CDR3 DNA sequence: TGTGCCAGCAGTTACTCGATAGCGGATTTCAGCGATCAGCCCCAGCATTTT.

As to this clonotype: Just one base apart from a much larger clone, this may be a read error. The chain links TRBV29-1 to TRBJ2-6; 12 nucleotides align to TRBD1. Per the germline V gene, CDR1 is SQVTM and CDR2 is ANQGSEA. V was clipped by 3 bases and J by 0 bases; unmatched bases: 9. This CDR3 comprises 19 residues. The CDR3: CSVEGTGGLLISGANVLTF. CDR3 bases: TGCAGCGTTGAGGGGACAGGGGGCCTTTTGATCTCTGGGGCCAACGTCCTGACTTTC.

This clonotype was observed many times. This chain connects TRBV5-1 to TRBJ2-7; 7 bases agree with TRBD1. This CDR3 spans 17 amino acids. The germline V gene encodes CDR1 SGHRS and CDR2 YFSETQ. V lost 0 bases and J lost 7; bases outside the gene matches: 16. The CDR3 sequence is CASSLEGAGTAGGEQYF. The DNA of the CDR3 is TGCGCCAGCAGCTTGGAGGGGGCCGGGACAGCTGGGGGAGAGCAGTACTTC.

Concerning this clonotype: This could be a read error, since a much larger clone is one nucleotide away. CDR3 nucleotides: TGTGCCGGCAGCCGTAGTGGGGGTTTTAGGGATCAGCCCCAGCATTTT. Translated, it gives CAGSRSGGFRDQPQHF. The chain uses TRBV7-2 and TRBJ1-5; maybe TRBD1 (5 bases). Germline CDR1 reads SGHTA; CDR2 reads FQGNSA. This CDR3 comprises 16 residues.

This clonotype has at least ten counts. This chain joins TRBV6-2 or TRBV6-3 and TRBJ2-3; D unresolved. Deletions cut 5 bases from V and 4 bases from J, with 7 bases between. The CDR3 totals 12 residues. Looked up from germline, CDR1 is MNHEY and CDR2 is SVGEGT. CDR3 sequence reads: CASSGSADTQYF. As DNA, the CDR3 is TGTGCCAGCAGTGGAAGCGCAGATACGCAGTATTTT.

This clonotype has ten or more counts. The rearrangement uses TRBV20-1 and TRBJ2-1; 16 nucleotides align to TRBD2. Germline CDR1 DFQATT, CDR2 SNEGSKA (reference sequence). This CDR3 contains 16 residues. Germline trimming cut 6 bases from V and 5 bases from J; bases unmatched to any gene: 7. This CDR3 is CSAVGLAGGMDNEQFF. Here the CDR3 DNA reads TGCAGTGCCGTGGGACTAGCGGGGGGGATGGACAATGAGCAGTTCTTC.

This clonotype occurred a few times. The V gene is TRBV19, the J gene TRBJ2-3; D is possibly TRBD1 or TRBD2 (5 bases each). Germline V CDR1 and CDR2: LNHDA, SQIVND (reference sequence). V lost 6 bases and J lost 2, with 21 bases in between. The CDR3 totals 17 residues. The CDR3 region has the DNA TGTGCCAGTAGGCCGGACGGGACCGCTAATCCCACAGATACGCAGTATTTT. It specifies CASRPDGTANPTDTQYF. The variable domain in full, with the rest retrieved from reference TRBV19 and TRBJ2-3, is DGGITQSPKYLFRKEGQNVTLSCEQNLNHDAMYWYRQDPGQGLRLIYYSQIVNDFQKGDIAEGYSVSREKKESFPLTVTSAQKNPTAFYLCASRPDGTANPTDTQYFGPGTRLTVL.

This clonotype was detected ten times or more. The J gene is TRBJ2-5, the V gene TRBV28; either TRBD1 or TRBD2 may supply D (6 bases each). Trimming pared 3 bases from V and 5 bases from J, leaving 13 bases between. CDR3 size: 14 residues. The germline V gene encodes CDR1 MDHEN and CDR2 SYDVKM. The CDR3 bases are TGTGCCAGCAGTTTTTATACAGGGAGGGAGACCCAGTACTTC. Translation: CASSFYTGRETQYF. Drawing the rest from reference TRBV28 and TRBJ2-5, the complete variable domain is DVKVTQSSRYLVKRTGEKVFLECVQDMDHENMFWYRQDPGLGLRLIYFSYDVKMKEKGDIPEGYSVSREKKERFSLILESASTNQTSMYLCASSFYTGRETQYFGPGTRLLVL.

As concerns this clonotype: A much larger clonotype is one base distant, so this may be a read error. V is TRBV27 and J is TRBJ1-6, with 10 bases that match TRBD1. Trimming took 7 bases from V and 16 from J; bases not matched to a gene: 19. In germline, CDR1 is MNHEY, CDR2 SMNVEV (reference sequence). The CDR3 sequence is 16 residues long. For the CDR3, the DNA is TGTGCCAGCACCCCTCTAGCGGGACAGGGGTTCTCATCTCTCCACTTT. Encoded protein: CASTPLAGQGFSSLHF.

This rearrangement joins TRBV7-2 to TRBJ1-2; D gene ambiguous. The length of the CDR3 is 14 residues. Trimming cost V 3 bases and J 7 bases, with 15 bases left between them. In germline, CDR1 is SGHTA, CDR2 FQGNSA. The CDR3 DNA reads as TGTGCCAGCAGCTTGTTGGTGGGAGGGCTTGGCTACACCTTC. Amino acid sequence: CASSLLVGGLGYTF.

The chain employs TRBV4-3 and TRBJ2-5; 12 bases match TRBD1. Germline CDR1 and CDR2: LGHNA and YSLEER. The CDR3 spans 14 residues. J lost 7 bases, V lost 0 bases, and 0 bases had no gene match. As DNA, the CDR3 is TGCGCCAGCAGCCAAGAGGGACAGGGGGCGACCCAGTACTTC. It translates to CASSQEGQGATQYF.